This entry describes one T cell receptor beta chain. Antigen unknown. Germline V CDR1 and CDR2: SGHAT, FQDESV (reference sequence). The CDR3 has 15 amino acids. The data belong to a study of T cells expressing NK-cell markers. Study findings and constraints: Dominant NKG2C+ clonotypes accounted for about 1.0-8% of CD8+ T cells in about 6 donors. Researchers report these clonotypes also headed the CD3+CD56-NKG2C+ fraction in a handful of donors.

It was by 5'RACE template switching with UMIs that TCR beta cDNA was made. TCRdb re-called the 5' RACE reads; one entry per CDR3 protein, DNA not given. The sample table includes about 260,000 distinct CDR3 sequences. The chain recombines TRBV11-1 with TRBJ2-1; TCRdb selects TRBD2, and the lack of DNA leaves this call unchecked. Material for sequencing was blood T cells: a sorted CD56 or NKG2C T cell subset, CD4+ or CD8+ T cells, or bulk PBMC T cells (not recorded which). The clonotype comes from a woman between 18 and 69 years old in good health. The CDR3 protein is CASSRRDSAYNEQFF.